The rows below give T cell receptor beta chains drawn from one sample of a study of blood T cell repertoires in COVID-19. Assay: immunoSEQ multiplex PCR; the TCRdb copy retains only in-frame clones and omits some. The data contain 110,000 or so clones, about 90% of them seen just once; the ten biggest clones take up 7.7%. The source material was peripheral blood. The receptors derive from a human donor in a cohort sampled during active COVID-19. Both conserved end residues are part of each CDR3. A D gene is named only where the DNA matches it firmly. Clone size, where shown, is once, few, many, or a class for clones that have expanded.

V gene,J gene,D gene,clone size,CDR3 DNA,CDR3 protein
TRBV14,TRBJ2-3,.,.,TGTGCCAGCAGCCAAGCAGGGGATACGCAGTATTTT,CASSQAGDTQYF
TRBV7-3,TRBJ2-4,TRBD1,.,TGTGCCAGCAGCCAGGGACAGGGGGCTTCCAAAAACATTCAGTACTTC,CASSQGQGASKNIQYF
TRBV3-1/TRBV3-2,TRBJ1-4,.,.,TGTGCCAGCAGCCCGATTACGGTAGGAGAACTGTTTTTT,CASSPITVGELFF
TRBV10-2,TRBJ2-5,TRBD2,.,TGCGCCAGCAGAAGGACTAGCGCTAATCAAGAGACCCAGTACTTC,CASRRTSANQETQYF
TRBV6-5,TRBJ2-5,TRBD2,.,TGTGCCAGCAGCCCACTAGCGGAAGAGACCCAGTACTTC,CASSPLAEETQYF
TRBV11-3,TRBJ2-3,TRBD2,.,TGTGGAGTTAGCGGGAGTGCAGATACGCAGTATTTT,CGVSGSADTQYF
TRBV7-8,TRBJ2-5,.,.,TGTGCCAGCACCCGGACAGTAGGGGAGACCCAGTACTTC,CASTRTVGETQYF
TRBV15,TRBJ2-7,TRBD1,.,TGTGCCACCAGCATCTACAGGGGTAAAAGCGAGCAGTACTTC,CATSIYRGKSEQYF
TRBV7-8,TRBJ2-7,.,.,TGTGCCAGCAGCTTAGAGATCGGGGGGCCCATAGCTTACGAGCAGTACTTC,CASSLEIGGPIAYEQYF
TRBV6-2/TRBV6-3,TRBJ2-2,.,.,TGTGCCAGCAGTGGAGGAATCGCCGGGGAGCTGTTTTTT,CASSGGIAGELFF
TRBV7-2,TRBJ1-5,TRBD1,.,TGTGCCAGCAGCCCCGGAGGGGGCAGGGGCAATCAGCCCCAGCATTTT,CASSPGGGRGNQPQHF
TRBV12-5,TRBJ2-7,TRBD1,.,TGTGCTAGTGGTTTACAACAGGGGGCGGATGAGCAGTACTTC,CASGLQQGADEQYF
TRBV28,TRBJ2-2,TRBD1,.,TGTGCCAGCAGTTTTATGGGAAAGGGGGCGGCGGCCGGGGAGCTGTTTTTT,CASSFMGKGAAAGELFF
TRBV6-5,TRBJ2-1,.,.,TGTGCCAGCAGTCGTCGGGAGAACTCTAGAAATGAGCAGTTCTTC,CASSRRENSRNEQFF
TRBV4-1,TRBJ2-6,.,.,TGCGCCAGCAGCCAAACCGGGACATCGAGCTCTGGGGCCAACGTCCTGACTTTC,CASSQTGTSSSGANVLTF
TRBV5-4,TRBJ1-1,.,.,TGTGCCAGCAGCTTCGGGAGCTACACTGAAGCTTTCTTT,CASSFGSYTEAFF
TRBV6-6,TRBJ1-5,.,few,TGTGCCAGCAGTTACGGAGCGGCGAGCAATCAGCCCCAGCATTTT,CASSYGAASNQPQHF
TRBV6-6,TRBJ2-7,.,.,TGTGCCAGCAGTTACTCACGGGGGTACGAGCAGTACTTC,CASSYSRGYEQYF
TRBV30,TRBJ1-4,TRBD1,.,TGTGCCTGGACTAACAGGGGTGGCACTAATGAAAAACTGTTTTTT,CAWTNRGGTNEKLFF
TRBV7-5,TRBJ1-1,.,.,TGTGCCAGAAGCCTCTGGACAGGGAAGAACACTGAAGCTTTCTTT,CARSLWTGKNTEAFF
TRBV5-1,TRBJ2-2,.,once,TGCGCCAGCAGTTTAGCACAAACCGGGGAGCTGTTTTTT,CASSLAQTGELFF
TRBV5-4,TRBJ2-7,TRBD2,.,TGTGCCAGCAGCCCGGGACTAGGTCCCTACGAGCAGTACTTC,CASSPGLGPYEQYF
TRBV19,TRBJ2-1,.,.,TGTGCCAGTAGTACCCTAGGGGGAAACAATGAGCAGTTCTTC,CASSTLGGNNEQFF
TRBV9,TRBJ2-1,TRBD1,.,TGTGCCAGCAGCGTCCCACGACAGGGGATAAGTAATGAGCAGTTCTTC,CASSVPRQGISNEQFF
TRBV18,TRBJ2-2,.,.,TGTGCCAGCTCTAGCACCGGGGAGCTGTTTTTT,CASSSTGELFF
TRBV5-4,TRBJ1-4,.,many,TGTGCCAGCAGCCCAAGGGAGGGGACTAATGAAAAACTGTTTTTT,CASSPREGTNEKLFF
TRBV6-5,TRBJ1-3,.,.,TGTGCCAGCAGTTACACCCCGGGTGCTGGAAACACCATATATTTT,CASSYTPGAGNTIYF
TRBV5-1,TRBJ2-5,.,.,TGCGCCAGCAGCTTGGGACACCGGAGGGTCCAAGAGACCCAGTACTTC,CASSLGHRRVQETQYF
TRBV7-9,TRBJ2-5,TRBD2,.,TGTGCCAGCAGCACGGGACTAGCGGGAGGGACCCAGTACTTC,CASSTGLAGGTQYF
TRBV11-2,TRBJ2-5,.,.,TGTGCCAGCAGCTTGAAGGGCGGGTTTGGAGAGACCCAGTACTTC,CASSLKGGFGETQYF
TRBV6-6,TRBJ2-3,.,.,TGTGCCAGCAGTCCCGAGGGCGATACGCAGTATTTT,CASSPEGDTQYF
TRBV6-5,TRBJ2-5,TRBD2,.,TGTGCCAGCAGTTACTCTCTTAGCGGGGGGCAAGAGACCCAGTACTTC,CASSYSLSGGQETQYF
TRBV4-1,TRBJ2-3,TRBD2,.,TGCGCCAGCAGCCCGACATGGGCGGGGGGGTCAGATACGCAGTATTTT,CASSPTWAGGSDTQYF
TRBV9,TRBJ2-2,TRBD1,few,TGTGCCAGCAATACAGGGGACACCGGGGAGCTGTTTTTT,CASNTGDTGELFF
TRBV19,TRBJ1-4,.,.,TGTGCCAGTAGTCCCCGGCGGGGGTGGCTAGAAAAACTGTTTTTT,CASSPRRGWLEKLFF
TRBV19,TRBJ1-2,TRBD1,.,TGTGCCAGTAGCACGGGACAGGGGATCTATGGCTACACCTTC,CASSTGQGIYGYTF
TRBV3-1/TRBV3-2,TRBJ1-3,.,.,TGTGCCAGCAGCCAAGGCAGGGCCGCGGGAAACACCATATATTTT,CASSQGRAAGNTIYF
TRBV7-9,TRBJ2-5,.,few,TGTGCCAGCAGCTCCTCCGGAGGGGTTGGAGAGACCCAGTACTTC,CASSSSGGVGETQYF
TRBV9,TRBJ2-3,.,once,TGTGCCAGCACCCGAACGGCGGTCGCCACAGATACGCAGTATTTT,CASTRTAVATDTQYF
TRBV28,TRBJ2-7,TRBD2,.,TGTGCCAGCAGTTGGATGACCCCACTACTAGCGGGAGCCTACGAGCAGTACTTC,CASSWMTPLLAGAYEQYF
TRBV9,TRBJ2-3,.,.,TGTGCCAGCAGCCCAGAGGCCGATACGCAGTATTTT,CASSPEADTQYF
TRBV3-1/TRBV3-2,TRBJ1-1,.,.,TGTGCCAGCAGCCGTACAGGGAACACTGAAGCTTTCTTT,CASSRTGNTEAFF
TRBV19,TRBJ1-1,.,.,TGTGCCAGTAGTATAGGGGGCGCGGGGACTGAAGCTTTCTTT,CASSIGGAGTEAFF
TRBV6-5,TRBJ1-5,.,.,TGTGCCAGCTCCCCAGGATCACGACAGCCCCAGCATTTT,CASSPGSRQPQHF